The 20 T cell receptor beta chains presented below share a single source sample, sequenced in a study of blood T cell repertoires in COVID-19 (dated by TCRdb to about 2020). The library came from the immunoSEQ multiplex PCR assay. Not all clones reach the TCRdb copy of this immuneACCESS table, which keeps in-frame sequences only. Checked studies attribute under half of the gap to unresolved V genes and leave the rest unexplained. Counted in this sample were 150,000 to 200,000 clones; approximately 90% of them appeared once. The ten largest clones add up to 7% to 8% of the sample. The material sequenced was peripheral blood. These receptors were taken from a woman aged 80 or over in a cohort sampled during active or convalescent COVID-19.

The V and J genes are TRBV5-4 and TRBJ1-2, with D maybe TRBD1 (6 bases). Germline CDR1 reads SGHNT; CDR2 reads YYREEE (reference sequence). Trimming cost V 5 bases and J 1 base, with 18 bases left between them. There are 16 residues in the CDR3. CDR3 in DNA: TGTGCCAGCAGGAATCCGACAGGCGGCAGTAACTATGGCTACACCTTC. Translation: CASRNPTGGSNYGYTF. Drawing the rest from reference TRBV5-4 and TRBJ1-2, the complete variable domain is ETGVTQSPTHLIKTRGQQVTLRCSSQSGHNTVSWYQQALGQGPQFIFQYYREEENGRGNFPPRFSGLQFPNYSSELNVNALELDDSALYLCASRNPTGGSNYGYTFGSGTRLTVV.

The genes are TRBV5-8 and TRBJ1-5, with D perhaps TRBD1 (6 bases). Germline lookup yields CDR1 SGHTS and CDR2 YDEGEE. This CDR3 spans 20 amino acids. V was cut by 2 bases and J by 2 bases, with 26 bases left in between. The CDR3 spells CASSFRQEIGYVVGNQPQHF. The CDR3, as DNA: TGTGCCAGCAGCTTCCGACAGGAAATCGGTTACGTCGTAGGCAATCAGCCCCAGCATTTT. The full variable domain, completed using reference TRBV5-8 and TRBJ1-5, is EAGVTQSPTHLIKTRGQQATLRCSPISGHTSVYWYQQALGLGLQFLLWYDEGEERNRGNFPPRFSGRQFPNYSSELNVNALELEDSALYLCASSFRQEIGYVVGNQPQHFGDGTRLSIL.

The chain uses TRBV7-2 and TRBJ1-3; D is undetermined. Trimming shortened V by 1 base and J by 2 bases, and 12 bases separated the two germline ends. The CDR3 loop spans 16 amino acids. Germline CDR1 and CDR2: SGHTA and FQGNSA. This chain's CDR3 is CASSLGWGETGNTIYF. The CDR3 DNA sequence: TGTGCCAGCAGCTTAGGGTGGGGAGAAACTGGAAACACCATATATTTT.

The CDR3 reads CASSVDLAGAWRDTQYF. CDR3 nucleotide sequence: TGTGCCAGCAGCGTAGACCTAGCGGGGGCGTGGAGAGATACGCAGTATTTT. The rearrangement joins TRBV9 to TRBJ2-3, with 10 nucleotides matching TRBD2. The trim removed 0 bases at V and 5 bases at J, leaving 9 bases unmatched. Germline V CDR1 and CDR2: SGDLS, YYNGEE. The CDR3 sequence is 17 residues long.

The chain couples TRBV4-3 to TRBJ2-1; the match to TRBD2 covers 13 bases. The junction had 9 bases not matched to a gene; V was cut back by 0 bases and J by 1 base. The CDR3 consists of 20 residues. The V gene's germline CDR1 is LGHNA and CDR2 YSLEER. The CDR3 region has the DNA TGCGCCAGCAGCCAAGAATTTGGGCGACTAGCGGGGGGTTCCTACAATGAGCAGTTCTTC. Protein product: CASSQEFGRLAGGSYNEQFF.

The chain is built from TRBV20-1 and TRBJ2-3; the match to TRBD2 covers 8 bases. With 3 bases clipped from V and 2 bases from J, the junction kept 7 bases outside the gene matches. This CDR3 is 15 amino acids long. Per the germline V gene, CDR1 is DFQATT and CDR2 is SNEGSKA (reference sequence). CDR3 sequence reads: CSASTGLVDTDTQYF. The CDR3 nucleotides are TGCAGTGCTAGTACGGGACTAGTGGACACAGATACGCAGTATTTT.

The chain carries TRBV3-1 (or the pseudogene TRBV3-2) and TRBJ2-4; 10 bases match TRBD2. V lost 4 bases, J lost 6 bases, and 15 bases stayed unmatched. CDR1 LGHDT and CDR2 YNNKEL come from the germline V gene (reference sequence). The CDR3 length is 18 residues. The CDR3 sequence: CASSRQESVSGGANIQYF. The CDR3 nucleotides read TGTGCCAGCAGCCGCCAAGAATCGGTCAGCGGGGGGGCAAACATTCAGTACTTC.

This chain uses TRBV11-2 with TRBJ2-7; TRBD1 is a possible D gene (6 bases). Germline-derived CDR1 and CDR2 are SGHAT and FQNNGV. V lost 1 base, J lost 4 bases, and 8 bases lay in between. CDR3 length equals 13 residues. This chain's CDR3 is CASSLAQGYEQYF. The CDR3 bases are TGTGCCAGCAGCTTAGCGCAGGGGTACGAGCAGTACTTC. The full variable domain, rest sourced from reference TRBV11-2 and TRBJ2-7, is EAGVAQSPRYKIIEKRQSVAFWCNPISGHATLYWYQQILGQGPKLLIQFQNNGVVDDSQLPKDRFSAERLKGVDSTLKIQPAKLEDSAVYLCASSLAQGYEQYFGPGTRLTVT.

The rearrangement uses TRBV6-6 and TRBJ2-1; the match to TRBD2 covers 8 bases. The J segment lost 0 bases and the V segment lost 7 bases, leaving 8 bases of the junction unmatched. CDR1 is MNHNY, CDR2 SVGAGI, per germline (reference sequence). The CDR3 length is 16 residues. The CDR3 nucleotides read TGTGCCAGCAATGTACTTAGCGGGACCTCCTACAATGAGCAGTTCTTC. Residues: CASNVLSGTSYNEQFF.

J is TRBJ1-2 and V is TRBV4-3, with TRBD1 matching 7 bases. CDR3 length: 16 amino acids. V dropped 0 bases and J dropped 5; count of bases not matched to a gene: 9. Germline CDR1 and CDR2: LGHNA and YSLEER. The CDR3 region is CASSQDLRDSWYGYTF. The CDR3 DNA reads as TGCGCCAGCAGCCAAGATCTCCGGGACAGTTGGTATGGCTACACCTTC.

This clone was observed once. The CDR3 loop reads CASKGRAISPLHF. CDR3 sequence (DNA): TGTGCCAGCAAGGGGCGCGCGATTTCACCCCTCCACTTT. V is TRBV12-3 or TRBV12-4 and J is TRBJ1-6, with TRBD1 as a possible D gene (5 bases). Between the trimmed V and J ends, which lost 7 bases and 9 bases, there was a span of 13 bases. There are 13 residues in the CDR3.

This rearrangement joins TRBV5-4 to TRBJ2-2; D unresolved. The CDR3 has 15 amino acids. Germline values: CDR1 SGHNT, CDR2 YYREEE (reference sequence). The V gene lost 4 bases and the J gene lost 4 bases, with 14 bases spanning the gap. The DNA for the CDR3 is TGTGCCAGCAGCCAATTTTCAGGTCGCACCGGGGAGCTGTTTTTT. Amino acids: CASSQFSGRTGELFF.

V is TRBV5-6 and J is TRBJ1-2; 8 nucleotides align to TRBD1. V trimming: 4 bases; J trimming: 3 bases; junction bases outside the gene matches: 5. Germline assignment: CDR1 SGHDT and CDR2 YYEEEE. The CDR3 contains 14 residues. The CDR3 spells CASSQDRVDYGYTF. CDR3 DNA sequence: TGTGCCAGCAGCCAGGACAGGGTGGACTATGGCTACACCTTC.

This clone showed up just a few times. The gene calls are TRBV7-2 and TRBJ1-1; D remains unclear. Between the trimmed V and J ends, which lost 4 bases and 11 bases, there was a span of 23 bases. Looked up from germline, CDR1 is SGHTA and CDR2 is FQGNSA. This CDR3 is built from 15 residues. The CDR3: CASSYITVPRDAAFF. In DNA form, the CDR3 reads TGTGCCAGCAGCTACATCACAGTGCCTCGAGACGCGGCTTTCTTT.

This sequence joins TRBV19 and TRBJ2-2, with a possible D match to TRBD2 (7 bases). The V end lost 3 bases, the J end lost 7 bases, and 15 bases lay between the germline ends. This CDR3 contains 15 residues. Germline CDR1 LNHDA, CDR2 SQIVND (reference sequence). CDR3 bases: TGTGCCAGTAGTATGTGGCAGGGGAGGGACGGGGAGCTGTTTTTT. Residues: CASSMWQGRDGELFF.

This clone was detected only once. This chain links TRBV7-9 with TRBJ1-4, with unresolved D. The CDR3 is made up of 16 amino acids. V lost 2 bases to trimming and J lost 0 bases, with 10 bases between them. In germline, CDR1 is SEHNR, CDR2 FQNEAQ (reference sequence). The CDR3 nucleotides are TGTGCCAGCAGCTTACTAGGCTCGACAACTAATGAAAAACTGTTTTTT. Protein sequence: CASSLLGSTTNEKLFF.

In its sample, this clone was seen once. The J gene is TRBJ1-6, the V gene TRBV2, with TRBD1 as a possible D gene (5 bases). The germline V gene encodes CDR1 SNHLY and CDR2 FYNNEI. V was cut by 6 bases and J by 5 bases, with 14 bases left in between. This CDR3 is built from 15 residues. CDR3 in DNA: TGTGCCAGCAGAGGAGACAGATTAAATAATTCACCCCTCCACTTT. Translating gives CASRGDRLNNSPLHF. The variable domain in full, completed from reference TRBV2 and TRBJ1-6, reads EPEVTQTPSHQVTQMGQEVILRCVPISNHLYFYWYRQILGQKVEFLVSFYNNEISEKSEIFDDQFSVERPDGSNFTLKIRSTKLEDSAMYFCASRGDRLNNSPLHFGNGTRLTVT.

This clone was seen more than once but under ten times. This chain connects TRBV10-1 to TRBJ2-7; D possibly corresponds to TRBD2 (6 bases). The germline V gene has CDR1 WNHNN and CDR2 SYGVQD (reference sequence). Trimming removed 6 bases from V and 0 bases from J, with 9 bases in between. The CDR3 length is 13 residues. CDR3 sequence: CASSGGSSYEQYF. The CDR3 DNA follows: TGCGCCAGCAGCGGGGGAAGCTCCTACGAGCAGTACTTC.

This clone showed up just once. The CDR3 region has the DNA TGTGCCAGCAGTTCGGGACAGAACACTGAAGCTTTCTTT. Translating it yields CASSSGQNTEAFF. The rearrangement links TRBV6-5 to TRBJ1-1; D is possibly TRBD1 (6 bases). CDR3 length: 13 amino acids. Germline lookup yields CDR1 MNHEY and CDR2 SVGAGI. Between the trimmed V and J ends, which lost 4 bases and 1 base, there was a span of 7 bases.

The chain uses TRBV29-1 and TRBJ2-4; D is unresolved. CDR3 size: 14 residues. Germline-derived CDR1 and CDR2 are SQVTM and ANQGSEA. V was pared by 3 bases and J by 0 bases, with 9 bases between. The CDR3 loop is CSVDFGLAKNIQYF. The CDR3 DNA reads TGCAGCGTTGATTTCGGGTTAGCCAAAAACATTCAGTACTTC.